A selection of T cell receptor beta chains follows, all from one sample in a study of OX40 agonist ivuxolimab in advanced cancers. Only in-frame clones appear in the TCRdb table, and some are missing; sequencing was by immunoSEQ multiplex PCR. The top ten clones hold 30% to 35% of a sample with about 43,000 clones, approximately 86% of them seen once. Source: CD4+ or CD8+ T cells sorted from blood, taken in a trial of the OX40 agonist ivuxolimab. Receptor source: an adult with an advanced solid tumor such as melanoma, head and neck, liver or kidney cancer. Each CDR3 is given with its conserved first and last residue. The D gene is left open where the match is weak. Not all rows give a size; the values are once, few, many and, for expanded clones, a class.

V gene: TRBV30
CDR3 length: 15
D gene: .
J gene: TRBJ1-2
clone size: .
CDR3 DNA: TGTGCCTGGAGCACAAGGGAATCTTCTAACTATGGCTACACCTTC
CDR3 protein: CAWSTRESSNYGYTF

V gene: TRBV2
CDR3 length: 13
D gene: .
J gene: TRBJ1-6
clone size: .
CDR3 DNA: TGTGCCAGCAGCCCCGAGGGGGATTCACCCCTCCACTTT
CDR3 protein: CASSPEGDSPLHF

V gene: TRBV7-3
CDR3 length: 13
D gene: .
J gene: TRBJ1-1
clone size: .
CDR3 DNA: TGTGCCAGCAGTCCGGACGGGAACACTGAAGCTTTCTTT
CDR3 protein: CASSPDGNTEAFF

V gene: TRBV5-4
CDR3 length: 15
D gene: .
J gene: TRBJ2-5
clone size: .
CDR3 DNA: TGTGCCAGCAGCCAGAGCAGTAATACCCAAGAGACCCAGTACTTC
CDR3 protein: CASSQSSNTQETQYF

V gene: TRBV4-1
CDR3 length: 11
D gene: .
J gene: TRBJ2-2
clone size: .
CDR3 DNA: TGCGCCAGCAGCCGAGCCGGGGAGCTGTTTTTT
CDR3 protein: CASSRAGELFF

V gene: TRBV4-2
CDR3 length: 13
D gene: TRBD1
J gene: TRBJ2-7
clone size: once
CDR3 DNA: TGTGCCAGCACCGGGGACAGCTCCTACGAGCAGTACTTC
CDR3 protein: CASTGDSSYEQYF

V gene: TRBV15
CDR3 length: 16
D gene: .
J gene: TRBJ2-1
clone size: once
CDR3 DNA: TGTGCCACCAGTATACCATGGGACTCCAGAGGGGGTGAGCAGTTCTTC
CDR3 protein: CATSIPWDSRGGEQFF

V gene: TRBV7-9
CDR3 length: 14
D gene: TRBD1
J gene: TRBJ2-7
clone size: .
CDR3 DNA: TGTGCCAGCAGCTCTAGACAGGGGCTTGACGAGCAGTACTTC
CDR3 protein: CASSSRQGLDEQYF

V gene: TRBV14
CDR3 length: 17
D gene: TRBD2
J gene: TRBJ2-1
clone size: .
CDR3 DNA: TGTGCCAGCAGCCGCACCGGGAGGGTCACCTCCTACAATGAGCAGTTCTTC
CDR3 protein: CASSRTGRVTSYNEQFF

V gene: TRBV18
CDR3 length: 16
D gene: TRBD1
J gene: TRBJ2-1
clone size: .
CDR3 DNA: TGTGCCAGCTCACCTCCCGTACAGGGGGGCCTCAATGAGCAGTTCTTC
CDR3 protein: CASSPPVQGGLNEQFF

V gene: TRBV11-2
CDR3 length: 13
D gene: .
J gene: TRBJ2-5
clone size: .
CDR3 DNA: TGTGCCAGCAGCAAAGGACCTGAGGAGACCCAGTACTTC
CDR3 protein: CASSKGPEETQYF

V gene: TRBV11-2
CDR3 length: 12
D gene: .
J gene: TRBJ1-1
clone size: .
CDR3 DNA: TGTGCCAGCAGCTTAGATAGGAGTGAAGCTTTCTTT
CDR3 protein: CASSLDRSEAFF

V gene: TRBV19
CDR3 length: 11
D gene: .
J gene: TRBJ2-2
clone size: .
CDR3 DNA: TGTGCCTCCGAAGAGGTCGGGGAGCTGTTTTTT
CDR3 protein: CASEEVGELFF

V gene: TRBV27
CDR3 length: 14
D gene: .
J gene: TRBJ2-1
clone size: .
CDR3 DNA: TGTGCCAGCAGCCCCGGGACAACTAACAATGAGCAGTTCTTC
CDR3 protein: CASSPGTTNNEQFF

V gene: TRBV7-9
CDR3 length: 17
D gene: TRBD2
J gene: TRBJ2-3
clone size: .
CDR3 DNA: TGTGCCAGCAGCAATAGCGGGGGGGCATGGAGCACAGATACGCAGTATTTT
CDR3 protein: CASSNSGGAWSTDTQYF

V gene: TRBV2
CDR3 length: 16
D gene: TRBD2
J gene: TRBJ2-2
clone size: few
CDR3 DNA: TGTGCCAGCAGTGAGCGGGGGGGCGGAGACACCGGGGAGCTGTTTTTT
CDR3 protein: CASSERGGGDTGELFF

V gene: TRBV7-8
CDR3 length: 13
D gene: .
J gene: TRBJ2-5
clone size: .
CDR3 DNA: TGTGCCAGCAGCTCCGGATACCAAGAGACCCAGTACTTC
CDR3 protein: CASSSGYQETQYF

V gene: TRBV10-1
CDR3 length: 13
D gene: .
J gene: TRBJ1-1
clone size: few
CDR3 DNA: TGCGCCAGCAGTGAGGCACCGAACACTGAAGCTTTCTTT
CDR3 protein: CASSEAPNTEAFF

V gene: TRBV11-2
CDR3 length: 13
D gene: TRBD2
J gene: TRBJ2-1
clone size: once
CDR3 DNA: TGTGCCAGCAGCTTAAAGGTGGGACTACAGCAGTTCTTC
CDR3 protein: CASSLKVGLQQFF

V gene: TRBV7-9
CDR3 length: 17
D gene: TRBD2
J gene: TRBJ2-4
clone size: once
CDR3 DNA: TGTGCCAGCAGCGTCACCGGGGGGGTCCTAGCCAAAAACATTCAGTACTTC
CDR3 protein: CASSVTGGVLAKNIQYF

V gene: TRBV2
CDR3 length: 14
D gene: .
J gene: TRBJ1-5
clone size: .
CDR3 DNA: TGTGCCAGCAGTGGGACGGTTAGCAATCAGCCCCAGCATTTT
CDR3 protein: CASSGTVSNQPQHF

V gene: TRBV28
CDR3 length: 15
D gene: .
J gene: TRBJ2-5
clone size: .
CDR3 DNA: TGTGCCAGCAGTTTAATTCCGGCGGGGCGAGAGACCCAGTACTTC
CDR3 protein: CASSLIPAGRETQYF

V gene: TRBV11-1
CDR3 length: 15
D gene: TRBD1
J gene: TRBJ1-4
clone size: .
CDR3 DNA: TGTGCCAGCAGCGACCCCGGGACAGGGGGGGAAAAACTGTTTTTT
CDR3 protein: CASSDPGTGGEKLFF

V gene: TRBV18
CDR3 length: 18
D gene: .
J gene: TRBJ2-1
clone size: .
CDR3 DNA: TGTGCCAGCTCACCGCCGGGGGGCGGGACGAGCTCCTACAATGAGCAGTTCTTC
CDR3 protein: CASSPPGGGTSSYNEQFF

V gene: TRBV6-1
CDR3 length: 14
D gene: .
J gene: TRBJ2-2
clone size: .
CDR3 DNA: TGTGCCGCGAGGAGGACGGGAAACACCGGGGAGCTGTTTTTT
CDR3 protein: CAARRTGNTGELFF

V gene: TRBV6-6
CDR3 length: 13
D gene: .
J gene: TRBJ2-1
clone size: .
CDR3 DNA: TGTGCCAGCAGTTCCGGAGCCCGGGATGAGCAGTTCTTC
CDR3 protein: CASSSGARDEQFF

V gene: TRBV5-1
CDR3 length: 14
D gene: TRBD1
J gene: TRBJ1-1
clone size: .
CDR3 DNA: TGCGCCAGCAGCACCGGGACAGGGAGCACTGAAGCTTTCTTT
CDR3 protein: CASSTGTGSTEAFF